A single sample gave rise to the 27 T cell receptor beta chains below, sequenced in a study of OX40 agonist ivuxolimab in advanced cancers. The method was immunoSEQ multiplex PCR; TCRdb's version includes in-frame clones alone and lacks a portion of them. Here the sample spans roughly 86,000 clones, 90% to 95% being singletons. The material was CD4+ or CD8+ T cells sorted from blood, obtained in a trial of the OX40 agonist ivuxolimab. The origin of the receptors is an adult with an advanced solid tumor such as melanoma, head and neck, liver or kidney cancer.

This chain connects TRBV6-1 to TRBJ2-7; D is uncertain. V lost 0 bases to trimming and J lost 0 bases, with 6 bases between them. The CDR3 covers 14 residues. Germline V gene data show CDR1 as MNHNS and CDR2 as SASEGT. The CDR3 sequence: CASSEAGGSYEQYF. As DNA, the CDR3 is TGTGCCAGCAGTGAAGCGGGTGGCTCCTACGAGCAGTACTTC.

The gene calls are TRBV6-5 and TRBJ1-1; D not resolved. The V end lost 0 bases, the J end lost 11 bases, and 10 bases lay between the germline ends. From germline, CDR1 is MNHEY and CDR2 SVGAGI. The CDR3 loop spans 12 amino acids. The CDR3 coding sequence is TGTGCCAGCAGTTACTCGACGGGTCGCGCTTTCTTT. It translates to CASSYSTGRAFF.

The chain has TRBV7-2 and TRBJ1-2, with D perhaps matching TRBD1 (6 bases). From germline, CDR1 is SGHTA and CDR2 FQGNSA. The V gene lost 5 bases and the J gene lost 2 bases, with 18 bases spanning the gap. The length of the CDR3 is 16 residues. DNA for the CDR3: TGTGCCAGCAGCCCGCAGGGGAACGAGAACAACTATGGCTACACCTTC. It yields the protein CASSPQGNENNYGYTF.

V and J are TRBV27 and TRBJ2-1; D is unclear. V lost 2 bases to trimming and J lost 3 bases, with 5 bases between them. The CDR3 contains 13 residues. CDR1 and CDR2 (germline): MNHEY, SMNVEV (reference sequence). The CDR3 DNA follows: TGTGCCAGCAGTTTAGATTTCTACAATGAGCAGTTCTTC. Its protein is CASSLDFYNEQFF.

This chain joins TRBV18 and TRBJ2-7; the D gene is possibly TRBD2 (7 bases). The ends were cut back, 2 bases at V and 0 bases at J, with 14 bases in the middle. This CDR3 has 16 amino acids. Germline CDR1 reads KGHSH; CDR2 reads LQKENI. DNA of the CDR3: TGTGCCAGCTCACCAATGAGCGGGACAAGCTCCTACGAGCAGTACTTC. Translating gives CASSPMSGTSSYEQYF.

The chain employs TRBV27 and TRBJ1-6, with D unresolved. V lost 1 base, J lost 7 bases, and 11 bases lay in between. Germline lookup yields CDR1 MNHEY and CDR2 SMNVEV (reference sequence). The CDR3 runs to 15 residues. The CDR3 sequence: CASSLFVGRNSPLHF. The CDR3 DNA reads TGTGCCAGCAGTTTATTCGTCGGGAGGAATTCACCCCTCCACTTT.

The chain uses TRBV19 and TRBJ1-5; D gene ambiguous. V gave up 5 bases and J gave up 0 bases, with 11 bases separating them. CDR1 is LNHDA and CDR2 is SQIVND in the germline V gene (reference sequence). The CDR3 totals 15 residues. CDR3 residues: CASSPRKHSNQPQHF. CDR3 sequence (DNA): TGTGCCAGTAGTCCCAGGAAACATAGCAATCAGCCCCAGCATTTT.

This chain links TRBV6-1 with TRBJ2-7; TRBD1 is a possible D gene (6 bases). V lost 4 bases and J lost 4, with 17 bases in between. This CDR3 comprises 15 residues. CDR1 is MNHNS, CDR2 SASEGT, per germline. The CDR3: CASSVRGHLVYEQYF. In nucleotides, the CDR3 is TGTGCCAGCAGTGTTCGGGGACACTTAGTTTACGAGCAGTACTTC.

The rearrangement links TRBV6-6 to TRBJ1-6; TRBD1 agrees at 7 bases. V dropped 6 bases and J dropped 7; count of bases not matched to a gene: 6. The CDR3 runs 14 residues. CDR1 is MNHNY, CDR2 SVGAGI, per germline (reference sequence). This chain's CDR3 is CASSATGDNSPLHF. The CDR3 coding sequence is TGTGCCAGCAGCGCTACAGGGGACAATTCACCCCTCCACTTT.

This clone has just one count. The chain carries TRBV6-6 and TRBJ2-1; 8 positions agree with TRBD1. V trimming: 6 bases; J trimming: 8 bases; junction bases outside the gene matches: 9. Looked up from germline, CDR1 is MNHNY and CDR2 is SVGAGI (reference sequence). The CDR3 is 14 residues long. Here the CDR3 reads CASRSPGGRDEQFF. The CDR3 nucleotides read TGTGCCAGCAGATCTCCAGGGGGCAGGGATGAGCAGTTCTTC.

The chain links TRBV7-2 to TRBJ2-4; D ambiguous. Germline lookup yields CDR1 SGHTA and CDR2 FQGNSA. The V gene lost 1 base and the J gene lost 7 bases, with 11 bases spanning the gap. CDR3 size: 14 residues. CDR3 bases: TGTGCCAGCAGCTTAGTCGGAGTGTTGAACATTCAGTACTTC. Encoded protein: CASSLVGVLNIQYF.

This chain connects TRBV4-1 to TRBJ2-7; 8 bases map to TRBD1. Germline assignment: CDR1 MGHRA and CDR2 YSYEKL. The CDR3 length is 14 residues. Losses at the gene ends were 4 bases for V and 4 bases for J; bases not matched to a gene: 6. The CDR3 DNA reads TGCGCCAGCAGCCCCGGACAGGGCTATTACGAGCAGTACTTC. This codes for CASSPGQGYYEQYF.

This CDR3 reads CASSPTSLLTDTQYF. The CDR3 region has the DNA TGTGCCAGTAGCCCGACTAGCCTCCTCACAGATACGCAGTATTTT. The J gene is TRBJ2-3, the V gene TRBV19; 7 bases match TRBD2. The CDR3 is 15 residues long. Germline CDR1 and CDR2: LNHDA and SQIVND (reference sequence). The ends lost 6 bases at V and 2 bases at J; junction bases unmatched: 8.

This sequence joins TRBV5-1 and TRBJ2-3; D is perhaps TRBD2 (5 bases). V was clipped by 7 bases and J by 2 bases, with 20 bases between them. CDR1 is SGHRS and CDR2 is YFSETQ in the germline V gene. CDR3 size: 16 residues. CDR3 sequence reads: CASSPGVGALTDTQYF. The CDR3 nucleotides read TGCGCCAGCTCCCCCGGGGTGGGAGCCCTCACAGATACGCAGTATTTT.

The chain couples TRBV14 to TRBJ2-2, with 9 positions matching TRBD1. CDR1 and CDR2 (germline): SGHDN, FVKESK. Unmatched junction bases numbered 4, after V lost 3 bases and J lost 5 bases. The CDR3 covers 15 residues. CDR3 bases: TGTGCCAGCAGCCATCGGGACAGGGCTACCGGGGAGCTGTTTTTT. Translated, it gives CASSHRDRATGELFF.

The chain has TRBV13 and TRBJ2-7; 9 bases map to TRBD2. The CDR3 sequence is 14 residues long. J gave up 1 base and V 8 bases, and 6 bases lay outside the gene matches. Per the germline V gene, CDR1 is PRHDT and CDR2 is FYEKMQ (reference sequence). The CDR3 coding sequence is TGTGCCAGCCGGGCAGCGGGAGGTTCCTACGAGCAGTACTTC. This gives the protein CASRAAGGSYEQYF.

This clone was seen a few times. J is TRBJ1-5 and V is TRBV10-3; D remains unclear. The CDR3 is 15 amino acids. Germline V lookup: CDR1 ENHRY, CDR2 SYGVKD. Trimming removed 0 bases at V and 7 bases at J, with 13 bases between. The CDR3 here is CAISESARVEQPQHF. Written as DNA, the CDR3 is TGTGCCATCAGTGAGTCGGCTCGGGTCGAGCAGCCCCAGCATTTT.

The rearrangement joins TRBV5-6 to TRBJ2-5; no reliable D call. The CDR3 contains 12 residues. Germline V gene lookup returns CDR1 SGHDT and CDR2 YYEEEE. The V end lost 4 bases, the J end lost 5 bases, and 9 bases lay between the germline ends. The CDR3 nucleotides are TGTGCCAGCAGCATGCTATTGGAGACCCAGTACTTC. Protein product: CASSMLLETQYF.

The chain uses TRBV18 and TRBJ2-6; D is uncertain. The V end lost 0 bases, the J end lost 4 bases, and 4 bases lay between the germline ends. Germline V CDR1 and CDR2: KGHSH, LQKENI. This CDR3 contains 14 residues. The CDR3 DNA is TGTGCCAGCTCACCACCCTCCGGGGCCAACGTCCTGACTTTC. It specifies CASSPPSGANVLTF.

The rearrangement links TRBV11-2 to TRBJ2-1, with D perhaps TRBD2 (5 bases). Germline CDR1 is SGHAT and CDR2 is FQNNGV. The CDR3 extends over 11 amino acids. V lost 5 bases and J lost 7, with 6 bases in between. CDR3 nucleotides: TGTGCCAGCAGCCCGGGAAATGAGCAGTTCTTC. Encoded protein: CASSPGNEQFF.

The chain combines TRBV19 with TRBJ2-2; the match to TRBD2 covers 14 bases. The CDR3 has 17 amino acids. V dropped 6 bases and J dropped 6; count of bases not matched to a gene: 9. CDR1 is LNHDA, CDR2 SQIVND, per germline (reference sequence). The CDR3 loop reads CASRTYPTSGRAGELFF. CDR3 coding DNA: TGTGCCAGTAGAACCTACCCGACTAGCGGGAGGGCCGGGGAGCTGTTTTTT. Using reference TRBV19 and TRBJ2-2 for the parts outside the CDR3, the full variable domain is DGGITQSPKYLFRKEGQNVTLSCEQNLNHDAMYWYRQDPGQGLRLIYYSQIVNDFQKGDIAEGYSVSREKKESFPLTVTSAQKNPTAFYLCASRTYPTSGRAGELFFGEGSRLTVL.

The chain joins TRBV7-3 to TRBJ2-6; 11 bases match TRBD2. Germline V CDR1 and CDR2: SGHTA, FQGTGA. This CDR3 has 18 amino acids. V was clipped by 5 bases and J by 1 base; unmatched bases: 7. The CDR3, as DNA: TGTGCCAGCAGCCCGTTCGCTAGCGGGAGGTCTGGGGCCAACGTCCTGACTTTC. Protein product: CASSPFASGRSGANVLTF.

This chain uses TRBV11-1 with TRBJ1-1; TRBD1 matches at 7 bases. CDR3 size: 14 residues. Germline CDR1 is SGHAT and CDR2 is FQDESV (reference sequence). J lost 4 bases, V lost 5 bases, and 7 bases had no gene match. The CDR3 DNA follows: TGTGCCAGCAGCCTCGGACAGGTCATCACTGAAGCTTTCTTT. Translated, it gives CASSLGQVITEAFF.

The chain recombines TRBV7-9 with TRBJ2-7, with TRBD1 as a possible D gene (6 bases). The length of the CDR3 is 13 residues. In germline, CDR1 is SEHNR, CDR2 FQNEAQ (reference sequence). V lost 9 bases and J lost 0, with 12 bases in between. The chain's CDR3 is CASSRGSSYEQYF. The DNA of the CDR3 is TGTGCCAGTTCCAGGGGAAGCTCCTACGAGCAGTACTTC.

The chain has TRBV30 and TRBJ1-1; no reliable D call. The V gene's germline CDR1 is GTSNPN and CDR2 SVGIG (reference sequence). The CDR3 runs to 14 residues. The germline V and J ends were trimmed by 3 bases and 2 bases, with 13 bases remaining between them. CDR3 nucleotide sequence: TGTGCCTGGAGGCTGGGTACGGCAAACACTGAAGCTTTCTTT. Translating gives CAWRLGTANTEAFF.

The CDR3 nucleotides are TGTGCCAGCAGCGGTAGCGGGAGCACAGATACGCAGTATTTT. Its protein is CASSGSGSTDTQYF. The genes are TRBV9 and TRBJ2-3; 7 nucleotides agree with TRBD2. The CDR3 has 14 amino acids. Per the germline V gene, CDR1 is SGDLS and CDR2 is YYNGEE. The V gene end was trimmed by 3 bases and the J gene end by 0 bases; junction bases not matched to a gene: 1. Based on the CDR3 plus reference TRBV9 and TRBJ2-3, the full variable domain is DSGVTQTPKHLITATGQRVTLRCSPRSGDLSVYWYQQSLDQGLQFLIQYYNGEERAKGNILERFSAQQFPDLHSELNLSSLELGDSALYFCASSGSGSTDTQYFGPGTRLTVL.

V usage is TRBV7-2 and J usage is TRBJ2-5; the D gene is possibly TRBD1 (6 bases). The CDR3 contains 13 residues. V lost 1 base to trimming and J lost 5 bases, with 8 bases between them. The germline V gene has CDR1 SGHTA and CDR2 FQGNSA. CDR3 protein: CASSLDREETQYF. The CDR3 DNA reads TGTGCCAGCAGCTTAGACAGGGAGGAGACCCAGTACTTC.